This T cell receptor beta chain was recovered during a study of cytomegalovirus exposure and HLA in healthy donors. CDR3 size: 14 residues. Germline CDR1 is LNHNV and CDR2 is YYDKDF (reference sequence). V was cut by 3 bases and J by 8 bases, with 14 bases left in between. General observations from the study: There were 150 or so TCR beta chains listed as cytomegalovirus-associated.

Assay used: immunoSEQ multiplex PCR; TCRdb lists only in-frame clones, some missing. The sample includes about 75,000 clones, 85% of them seen just once. Note on this clone: What it binds is not known.

Sequencing was done on a sample of PBMCs. The sequence came from a man aged 25 to 45 in good health and CMV-seronegative. The chain is built from TRBV15 and TRBJ1-5, with a weak D call TRBD1 (5 bases). DNA for the CDR3: TGTGCCACCAGCAGGATGTCAGGGCGTAAGCCCCAGCATTTT. Translated, it gives CATSRMSGRKPQHF.